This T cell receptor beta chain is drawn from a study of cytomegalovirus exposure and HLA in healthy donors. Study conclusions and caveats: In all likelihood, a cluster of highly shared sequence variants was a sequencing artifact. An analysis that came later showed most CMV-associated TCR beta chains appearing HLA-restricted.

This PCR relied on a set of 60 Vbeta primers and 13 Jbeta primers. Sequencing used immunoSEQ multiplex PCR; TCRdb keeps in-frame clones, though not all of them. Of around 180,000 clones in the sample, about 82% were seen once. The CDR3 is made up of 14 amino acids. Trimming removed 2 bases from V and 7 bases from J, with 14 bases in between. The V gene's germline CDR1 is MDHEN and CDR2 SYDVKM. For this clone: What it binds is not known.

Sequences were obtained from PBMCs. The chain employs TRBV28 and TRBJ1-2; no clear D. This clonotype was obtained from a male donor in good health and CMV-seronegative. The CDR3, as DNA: TGTGCCAGCAGTTTAGGGTTGAGGGAGGCTGGCTACACCTTC. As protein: CASSLGLREAGYTF.